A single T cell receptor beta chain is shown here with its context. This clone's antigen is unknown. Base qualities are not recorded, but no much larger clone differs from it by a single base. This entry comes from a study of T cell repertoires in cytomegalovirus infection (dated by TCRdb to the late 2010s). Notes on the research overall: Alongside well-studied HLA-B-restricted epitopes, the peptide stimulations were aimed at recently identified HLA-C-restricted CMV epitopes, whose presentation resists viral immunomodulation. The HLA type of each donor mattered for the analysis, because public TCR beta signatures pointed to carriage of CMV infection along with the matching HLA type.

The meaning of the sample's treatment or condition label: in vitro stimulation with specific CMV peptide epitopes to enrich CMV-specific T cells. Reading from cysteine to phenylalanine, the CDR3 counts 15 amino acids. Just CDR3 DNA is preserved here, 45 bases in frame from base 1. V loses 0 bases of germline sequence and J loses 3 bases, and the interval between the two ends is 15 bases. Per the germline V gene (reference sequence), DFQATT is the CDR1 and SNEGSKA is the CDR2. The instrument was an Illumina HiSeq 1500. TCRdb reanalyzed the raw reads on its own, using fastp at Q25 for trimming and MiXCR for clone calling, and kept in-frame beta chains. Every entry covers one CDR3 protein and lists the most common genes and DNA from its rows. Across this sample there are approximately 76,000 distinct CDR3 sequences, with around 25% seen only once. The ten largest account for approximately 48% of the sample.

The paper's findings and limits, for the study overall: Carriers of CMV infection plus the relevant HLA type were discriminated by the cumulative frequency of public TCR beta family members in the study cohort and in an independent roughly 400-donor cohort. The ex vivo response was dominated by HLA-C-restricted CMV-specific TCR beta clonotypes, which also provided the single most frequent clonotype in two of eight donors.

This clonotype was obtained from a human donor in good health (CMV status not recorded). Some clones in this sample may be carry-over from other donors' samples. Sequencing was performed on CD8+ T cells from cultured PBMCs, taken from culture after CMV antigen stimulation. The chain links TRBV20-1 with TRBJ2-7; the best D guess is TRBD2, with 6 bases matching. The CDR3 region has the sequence CSARDLGLDLYEQYF. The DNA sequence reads TGCAGTGCTAGAGATCTGGGACTGGATCTCTACGAGCAGTACTTC.